What follows are 3 T cell receptor beta chains derived from one specimen sequenced in a study of blood T cells in healthy people across ages. A second PCR of about 7 to 12 cycles used a sample-barcoded 5' primer and a J-beta primer mix. One entry per CDR3 protein, called by TCRdb with MiXCR from the 5' RACE reads. The table has 1,100,000 or so distinct CDR3 sequences, around 43% seen once; the top ten hold approximately 17%. The source material was blood. The receptors derive from an older woman in good health.

The gene calls are TRBV29-1 and TRBJ2-7; D remains ambiguous. CDR1 and CDR2 from the germline V gene are SQVTM and ANQGSEA. Deletions cut 0 bases from V and 2 bases from J, with 5 bases between. This CDR3 has 12 amino acids. CDR3 region: CSVEERPYEQYF. In DNA form, the CDR3 reads TGCAGCGTTGAAGAGAGACCCTACGAGCAGTACTTC.

This sequence joins TRBV29-1 and TRBJ1-1; D remains unclear. Between the trimmed V and J ends, which lost 4 bases and 1 base, there was a span of 10 bases. This CDR3 region has 13 residues. Per the germline V gene, CDR1 is SQVTM and CDR2 is ANQGSEA. DNA of the CDR3: TGCAGCGTTGGGGCCCACCAGAACACTGAAGCTTTCTTT. This codes for CSVGAHQNTEAFF.

This chain connects TRBV15 to TRBJ2-5; tentatively, D is TRBD1 (5 bases). V gave up 1 base and J gave up 1 base, with 10 bases separating them. The CDR3 has 15 residues. Germline V lookup: CDR1 LNHNV, CDR2 YYDKDF (reference sequence). The CDR3 DNA is TGTGCCACCAGCAGAGGCGACAGCTCCCAAGAGACCCAGTACTTC. It specifies CATSRGDSSQETQYF.